The 32 T cell receptor beta chains given below trace back to one sample, sequenced in a study of Tregs in tolerant kidney transplant recipients. Sequenced by immunoSEQ multiplex PCR; TCRdb stores in-frame clones only, minus some. The table shows 120,000 or so clones, with about 90% occurring only once. Sequencing was carried out using CD4+ T cells from blood. These receptors came from a human donor in good health.

The chain links TRBV5-1 to TRBJ2-5; 7 bases are shared with TRBD2. This CDR3 contains 14 residues. Germline CDR1 reads SGHRS; CDR2 reads YFSETQ. V gave up 4 bases and J gave up 5 bases; unmatched junction bases: 8. CDR3 loop: CASSREASLETQYF. As DNA, the CDR3 is TGCGCCAGCAGCCGGGAGGCGTCACTGGAGACCCAGTACTTC. Full variable domain (rest looked up from reference TRBV5-1 and TRBJ2-5): KAGVTQTPRYLIKTRGQQVTLSCSPISGHRSVSWYQQTPGQGLQFLFEYFSETQRNKGNFPGRFSGRQFSNSRSEMNVSTLELGDSALYLCASSREASLETQYFGPGTRLLVL.

The V and J genes are TRBV7-8 and TRBJ2-7, with 7 bases that match TRBD2. V gave up 5 bases and J gave up 4 bases; unmatched junction bases: 11. The CDR3 has 15 amino acids. Per germline, CDR1 SGHVS and CDR2 FQNEAQ. The DNA of the CDR3 is TGTGCCAGCAGCCCTGGGGGGGAGGGCCATTACGAGCAGTACTTC. As protein: CASSPGGEGHYEQYF.

This chain links TRBV7-9 with TRBJ1-1, with D uncertain. The V and J ends lost 4 bases and 2 bases respectively, with 17 bases between them. Germline CDR1 SEHNR, CDR2 FQNEAQ (reference sequence). CDR3 length: 16 amino acids. The CDR3: CASSSIPRVRNTEAFF. The CDR3 nucleotides are TGTGCCAGCAGCTCTATCCCTCGTGTTCGAAACACTGAAGCTTTCTTT. Variable domain in full (rest from reference TRBV7-9 and TRBJ1-1): DTGVSQNPRHKITKRGQNVTFRCDPISEHNRLYWYRQTLGQGPEFLTYFQNEAQLEKSRLLSDRFSAERPKGSFSTLEIQRTEQGDSAMYLCASSSIPRVRNTEAFFGQGTRLTVV.

This clone has only one observation. The chain is built from TRBV9 and TRBJ1-1, with TRBD1 identical over 9 bases. V was clipped by 4 bases and J by 4 bases; unmatched bases: 5. The CDR3 has 14 residues. Germline V CDR1 and CDR2: SGDLS, YYNGEE. The CDR3 region has the DNA TGTGCCAGCAGCTCACGACAGGGGGGCACTGAAGCTTTCTTT. Translated, it gives CASSSRQGGTEAFF.

This CDR3 is CASSLGQGARSYYGYTF. The CDR3 nucleotides are TGTGCCAGCAGCTTAGGGCAGGGGGCAAGGTCATACTATGGCTACACCTTC. J is TRBJ1-2 and V is TRBV7-6; TRBD1 agrees at 8 bases. Per the germline V gene, CDR1 is SGHVS and CDR2 is FNYEAQ. Trimming removed 1 base from V and 3 bases from J; junction bases left unmatched: 10. The CDR3 loop spans 17 amino acids.

The chain has TRBV5-4 and TRBJ1-2, with TRBD1 identical over 7 bases. Germline lookup yields CDR1 SGHNT and CDR2 YYREEE (reference sequence). J was trimmed by 4 bases and V by 4 bases; bases with no gene match: 10. The CDR3 extends over 15 amino acids. This CDR3 reads CASSQGDRGTYGYTF. Written as DNA, the CDR3 is TGTGCCAGCAGCCAGGGGGATCGGGGAACCTATGGCTACACCTTC.

Only one count was recorded for this clone. A junction end diverges from the germline sequence, so it may reflect a read error. Here the CDR3 DNA reads TGCGCCAGCGGCTTGGCCGGGGCCAGGGGGCTTGAAAAACTGTTTTTT. Residues: CASGLAGARGLEKLFF. This rearrangement joins TRBV5-1 to TRBJ1-4; TRBD1 aligns across 8 bases. Germline V gives CDR1 SGHRS, CDR2 YFSETQ. CDR3 length: 16 residues.

The chain is built from TRBV7-2 and TRBJ1-1, with D unresolved. The CDR3 has 13 amino acids. V shed 2 bases and J shed 3 bases, with 7 bases lying between them. Germline assignment: CDR1 SGHTA and CDR2 FQGNSA. CDR3 nucleotides: TGTGCCAGCAGCTTAATACGAGACACTGAAGCTTTCTTT. Its protein product is CASSLIRDTEAFF.

The chain joins TRBV5-4 to TRBJ2-5, with 11 bases matching TRBD2. The V gene end was trimmed by 4 bases and the J gene end by 3 bases; junction bases not matched to a gene: 8. The CDR3 contains 16 residues. Germline V gives CDR1 SGHNT, CDR2 YYREEE (reference sequence). DNA of the CDR3: TGTGCCAGCAGCGCCGGGACTAGCGGCTCCAAAGAGACCCAGTACTTC. Translating gives CASSAGTSGSKETQYF. The variable domain in full, with the rest retrieved from reference TRBV5-4 and TRBJ2-5, is ETGVTQSPTHLIKTRGQQVTLRCSSQSGHNTVSWYQQALGQGPQFIFQYYREEENGRGNFPPRFSGLQFPNYSSELNVNALELDDSALYLCASSAGTSGSKETQYFGPGTRLLVL.

The genes are TRBV30 and TRBJ2-5; D may be TRBD1 (5 bases). CDR1 GTSNPN and CDR2 SVGIG come from the germline V gene (reference sequence). The CDR3 covers 13 residues. V was trimmed by 3 bases and J by 7 bases, leaving 15 bases between them. CDR3 sequence (DNA): TGTGCCTGGAGGGTAGGGGCAGGGTTGACCCAGTACTTC. Its protein is CAWRVGAGLTQYF.

CDR3 nucleotide sequence: TGTGCCAGCAGGGGTGGGTGGGGTAATTCACCCCTCCACTTT. This gives the protein CASRGGWGNSPLHF. This chain connects TRBV2 to TRBJ1-6; D ambiguous. V dropped 6 bases and J dropped 6 bases, with 12 bases sitting between them. The length of the CDR3 is 14 residues. The germline V gene has CDR1 SNHLY and CDR2 FYNNEI.

The chain carries TRBV19 and TRBJ1-1, with TRBD1 identical over 11 bases. This CDR3 region has 14 residues. Germline assignment: CDR1 LNHDA and CDR2 SQIVND (reference sequence). V lost 9 bases, J lost 5 bases, and 8 bases stayed unmatched. The CDR3 is CASRGQGAGTEAFF. The CDR3, as DNA: TGTGCCAGCCGCGGACAGGGGGCTGGGACTGAAGCTTTCTTT.

This chain links TRBV6-5 with TRBJ1-5; D may be TRBD1 (5 bases). V lost 7 bases and J 0 bases, leaving 13 bases between the germline ends. Germline CDR1 and CDR2: MNHEY and SVGAGI. There are 15 residues in the CDR3. DNA of the CDR3: TGTGCCAGCAAACCAGGGACTAATAGCAATCAGCCCCAGCATTTT. It codes for CASKPGTNSNQPQHF.

This clone was picked up one time. The chain carries TRBV27 and TRBJ2-1, with D perhaps TRBD2 (6 bases). V lost 5 bases and J 0 bases, leaving 11 bases between the germline ends. Looked up from germline, CDR1 is MNHEY and CDR2 is SMNVEV (reference sequence). The length of the CDR3 is 15 residues. As DNA, the CDR3 is TGTGCCAGCAGTAAGCGACTAGTCTCCTACAATGAGCAGTTCTTC. This translates into CASSKRLVSYNEQFF.

This chain joins TRBV5-8 and TRBJ1-3; D may be TRBD1 (6 bases). CDR1 and CDR2 (germline): SGHTS, YDEGEE. CDR3 length: 15 amino acids. V lost 4 bases and J lost 0, with 11 bases in between. CDR3 amino acids: CASSAGDGSGNTIYF. CDR3 sequence (DNA): TGTGCCAGCAGCGCAGGGGATGGCTCTGGAAACACCATATATTTT. The variable domain in full, with the rest retrieved from reference TRBV5-8 and TRBJ1-3, is EAGVTQSPTHLIKTRGQQATLRCSPISGHTSVYWYQQALGLGLQFLLWYDEGEERNRGNFPPRFSGRQFPNYSSELNVNALELEDSALYLCASSAGDGSGNTIYFGEGSWLTVV.

The chain joins TRBV2 to TRBJ2-1; TRBD2 might be the D (6 bases). Looked up from germline, CDR1 is SNHLY and CDR2 is FYNNEI. V was trimmed by 9 bases and J by 10 bases, leaving 13 bases between them. The CDR3 extends over 11 amino acids. CDR3 nucleotides: TGTGCCAGTGGGGAGGCGGGAGAGCAGTTCTTC. Translation: CASGEAGEQFF.

V is TRBV2 and J is TRBJ2-3; D remains unclear. CDR1 SNHLY and CDR2 FYNNEI come from the germline V gene. This CDR3 is built from 16 residues. Trimming stripped 6 bases from V and 6 bases from J, with 22 bases between. The CDR3 DNA reads as TGTGCCAGCAGACAAATGCGGCTAGTGGGGTCGGATACGCAGTATTTT. Translating gives CASRQMRLVGSDTQYF.

The chain has TRBV5-1 and TRBJ2-7; 11 bases line up with TRBD1. This CDR3 spans 17 amino acids. With 4 bases clipped from V and 7 bases from J, the junction kept 16 bases outside the gene matches. The V gene's germline CDR1 is SGHRS and CDR2 YFSETQ. For the CDR3, the DNA is TGCGCCAGCAGCCAGATGACCTCCGGGACAGGGGGAGGGGAGCAGTACTTC. This codes for CASSQMTSGTGGGEQYF. The full variable domain, its missing parts supplied by reference TRBV5-1 and TRBJ2-7, is KAGVTQTPRYLIKTRGQQVTLSCSPISGHRSVSWYQQTPGQGLQFLFEYFSETQRNKGNFPGRFSGRQFSNSRSEMNVSTLELGDSALYLCASSQMTSGTGGGEQYFGPGTRLTVT.

The chain is built from TRBV5-6 and TRBJ1-4; D not resolved. Per the germline V gene, CDR1 is SGHDT and CDR2 is YYEEEE. V was pared by 0 bases and J by 3 bases, with 9 bases between. The CDR3 covers 15 residues. CDR3 loop: CASSLVQVSNEKLFF. CDR3 nucleotide sequence: TGTGCCAGCAGCTTGGTGCAGGTTTCTAATGAAAAACTGTTTTTT. The full variable domain, rest sourced from reference TRBV5-6 and TRBJ1-4, is DAGVTQSPTHLIKTRGQQVTLRCSPKSGHDTVSWYQQALGQGPQFIFQYYEEEERQRGNFPDRFSGHQFPNYSSELNVNALLLGDSALYLCASSLVQVSNEKLFFGSGTQLSVL.

The chain's CDR3 is CASSLRPAGELFF. CDR3 in DNA: TGTGCCAGCAGCTTAAGGCCAGCCGGGGAGCTGTTTTTT. V usage is TRBV7-3 and J usage is TRBJ2-2; unclear D gene. V was clipped by 1 base and J by 6 bases, with 6 bases between them. CDR3 size: 13 residues. CDR1 SGHTA and CDR2 FQGTGA come from the germline V gene.

The chain employs TRBV10-3 and TRBJ1-3; D unresolved. The V end was cut by 7 bases, the J end by 4 bases, with 17 bases between. The germline V gene has CDR1 ENHRY and CDR2 SYGVKD. The CDR3 runs to 15 residues. The CDR3 protein is CAITQSGFLGNTIYF. The CDR3 nucleotides are TGTGCCATCACCCAGTCGGGGTTCCTCGGAAACACCATATATTTT.

CDR3: CASSIKGGRAEAFF. The CDR3 coding sequence is TGTGCCAGTAGTATAAAGGGAGGGCGGGCTGAAGCTTTCTTT. This chain connects TRBV19 to TRBJ1-1, with D hard to call. CDR1 LNHDA and CDR2 SQIVND come from the germline V gene (reference sequence). This CDR3 is built from 14 residues. V lost 2 bases and J 6 bases, leaving 13 bases between the germline ends.

The chain carries TRBV30 and TRBJ2-1; D is uncertain. This CDR3 contains 13 residues. Germline V gene lookup returns CDR1 GTSNPN and CDR2 SVGIG (reference sequence). Trimming removed 3 bases from V and 0 bases from J, with 6 bases in between. CDR3 nucleotides: TGTGCCTGGAGGGAAAGCTCCTACAATGAGCAGTTCTTC. Translation: CAWRESSYNEQFF.

This chain uses TRBV6-5 with TRBJ1-3; D might be TRBD1 (6 bases). The V and J ends lost 0 bases and 5 bases respectively, with 14 bases between them. The CDR3 has 16 amino acids. CDR1 is MNHEY and CDR2 is SVGAGI in the germline V gene. The CDR3 protein is CASSYSAGDLRNTIYF. The DNA for the CDR3 is TGTGCCAGCAGTTACTCGGCAGGGGACCTTCGAAACACCATATATTTT.

The J gene is TRBJ2-7, the V gene TRBV5-8; D may correspond to TRBD1 or TRBD2 (5 bases each). V was pared by 2 bases and J by 4 bases, with 16 bases between. CDR1 and CDR2 from the germline V gene are SGHTS and YDEGEE. The CDR3 totals 15 residues. The CDR3 region has the DNA TGTGCCAGCAGCTTTCCCGGGAAGGGGTGGTACGAGCAGTACTTC. It is translated as CASSFPGKGWYEQYF.

This chain links TRBV5-1 with TRBJ2-5; perhaps TRBD1 as D (7 bases). The V gene lost 2 bases and the J gene lost 1 base, with 9 bases spanning the gap. In germline, CDR1 is SGHRS, CDR2 YFSETQ. The CDR3 runs to 14 residues. The CDR3 region has the DNA TGCGCCAGCAGCTTCCAGGGGGGCCAAGAGACCCAGTACTTC. Translated: CASSFQGGQETQYF.

The chain is built from TRBV11-3 and TRBJ2-2; TRBD2 agrees at 7 bases. Germline CDR1 and CDR2: SGHNT and YENEEA. Losses at the gene ends were 5 bases for V and 4 bases for J; bases not matched to a gene: 7. The CDR3 contains 15 residues. The CDR3: CASSPGPGGTGELFF. The CDR3 coding sequence is TGTGCCAGCAGCCCCGGACCGGGAGGCACCGGGGAGCTGTTTTTT.

The chain couples TRBV7-3 to TRBJ2-1; the D gene is possibly TRBD2 (7 bases). The length of the CDR3 is 19 residues. Trimming took off 4 bases at V and 5 bases at J, with 27 bases between the two ends. Germline V lookup: CDR1 SGHTA, CDR2 FQGTGA. The CDR3 protein is CASSSRARFAGAPNNEQFF. The CDR3 DNA follows: TGTGCCAGCAGCTCTAGGGCTAGATTTGCGGGGGCCCCAAACAATGAGCAGTTCTTC.

The J gene is TRBJ1-3, the V gene TRBV6-5, with a tentative D call TRBD1 (5 bases). The V gene's germline CDR1 is MNHEY and CDR2 SVGAGI. V was clipped by 7 bases and J by 10 bases, with 20 bases between them. This CDR3 has 14 residues. The CDR3 DNA follows: TGTGCCAGCACCTTCTCCCCCGACAGTCGAACCATATATTTT. Translated, it gives CASTFSPDSRTIYF.

The chain joins TRBV7-9 to TRBJ2-3; D is tentatively TRBD1 or TRBD2 (6 bases each). CDR3 length equals 16 residues. V was cut by 5 bases and J by 0 bases, with 15 bases left in between. Germline CDR1 SEHNR, CDR2 FQNEAQ (reference sequence). The CDR3 sequence: CASSPRGTKSTDTQYF. For the CDR3, the DNA is TGTGCCAGCAGCCCCCGGGGGACAAAAAGCACAGATACGCAGTATTTT.

The J gene is TRBJ1-1, the V gene TRBV16; tentatively, D is TRBD1 (5 bases). CDR3 size: 15 residues. Trimming took 3 bases from V and 2 from J, leaving 13 bases between them. Germline CDR1 reads KGHSY; CDR2 reads FQNENV. CDR3 loop: CASSHPGPTNTEAFF. The CDR3 nucleotides read TGTGCCAGCAGCCACCCGGGACCGACCAACACTGAAGCTTTCTTT.

This rearrangement joins TRBV5-1 to TRBJ2-5; 12 nucleotides match TRBD2. V lost 3 bases and J lost 5; bases outside the gene matches: 8. Germline V gene sequence: CDR1 SGHRS, CDR2 YFSETQ. This CDR3 spans 16 amino acids. CDR3 residues: CASSSSGLAGTETQYF. Here the CDR3 DNA reads TGCGCCAGCAGCTCGTCGGGACTAGCGGGTACGGAGACCCAGTACTTC. Based on the CDR3 plus reference TRBV5-1 and TRBJ2-5, the full variable domain is KAGVTQTPRYLIKTRGQQVTLSCSPISGHRSVSWYQQTPGQGLQFLFEYFSETQRNKGNFPGRFSGRQFSNSRSEMNVSTLELGDSALYLCASSSSGLAGTETQYFGPGTRLLVL.